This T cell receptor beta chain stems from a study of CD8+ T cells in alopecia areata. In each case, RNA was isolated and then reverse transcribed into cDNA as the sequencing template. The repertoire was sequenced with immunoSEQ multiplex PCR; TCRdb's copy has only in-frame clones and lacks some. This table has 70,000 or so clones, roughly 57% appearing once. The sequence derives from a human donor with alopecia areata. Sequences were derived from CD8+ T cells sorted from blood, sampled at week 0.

For the CDR3, the DNA is TGTGCCGGCGTCGGTTACCGGGACTACTCCTACGAGCAGTACTTC. It specifies CAGVGYRDYSYEQYF. V usage is TRBV30 and J usage is TRBJ2-7; 7 bases are a match to TRBD2. The germline CDR1 and CDR2 sequences are GTSNPN and SVGIG (reference sequence). The CDR3 loop spans 15 amino acids. With 8 bases clipped from V and 0 bases from J, the junction kept 13 bases outside the gene matches.